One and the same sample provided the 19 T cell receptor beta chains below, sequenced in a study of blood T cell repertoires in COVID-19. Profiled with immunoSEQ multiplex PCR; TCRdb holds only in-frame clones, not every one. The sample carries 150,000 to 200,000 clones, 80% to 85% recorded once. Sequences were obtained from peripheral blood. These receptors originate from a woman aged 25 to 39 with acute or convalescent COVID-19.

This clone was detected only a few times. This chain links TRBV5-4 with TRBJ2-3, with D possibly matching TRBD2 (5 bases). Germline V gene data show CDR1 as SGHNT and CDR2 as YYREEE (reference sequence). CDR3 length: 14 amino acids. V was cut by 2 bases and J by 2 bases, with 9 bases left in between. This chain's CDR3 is CASSFGRITDTQYF. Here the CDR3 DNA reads TGTGCCAGCAGCTTTGGGAGAATCACAGATACGCAGTATTTT.

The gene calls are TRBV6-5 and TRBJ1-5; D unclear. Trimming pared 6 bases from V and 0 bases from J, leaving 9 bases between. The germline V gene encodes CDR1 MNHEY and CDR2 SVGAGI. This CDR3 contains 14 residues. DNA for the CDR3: TGTGCCAGCAGCCCGTTATATAGCAATCAGCCCCAGCATTTT. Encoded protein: CASSPLYSNQPQHF.

DNA of the CDR3: TGTGCCTGGCTCTCCCCGGCCAGGGGCGCGAACACCGGGGAGCTGTTTTTT. It is translated as CAWLSPARGANTGELFF. This chain connects TRBV30 to TRBJ2-2; TRBD1 is a possible D gene (6 bases). V was cut by 5 bases and J by 0 bases, with 19 bases left in between. This CDR3 has 17 amino acids. Germline V CDR1 and CDR2: GTSNPN, SVGIG (reference sequence).

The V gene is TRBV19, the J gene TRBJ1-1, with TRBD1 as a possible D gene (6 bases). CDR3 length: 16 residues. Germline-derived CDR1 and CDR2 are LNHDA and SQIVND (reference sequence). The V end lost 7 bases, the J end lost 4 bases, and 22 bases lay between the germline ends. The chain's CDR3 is CASIADRSGRGTEAFF. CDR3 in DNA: TGTGCCAGTATAGCCGACAGGTCGGGCCGGGGCACTGAAGCTTTCTTT.

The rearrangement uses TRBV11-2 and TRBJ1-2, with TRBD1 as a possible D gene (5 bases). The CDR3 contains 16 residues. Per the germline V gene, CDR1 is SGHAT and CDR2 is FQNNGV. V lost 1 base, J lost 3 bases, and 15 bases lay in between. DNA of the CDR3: TGTGCCAGCAGCTTAGGTCCAGGGAGGAGTGACTATGGCTACACCTTC. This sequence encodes CASSLGPGRSDYGYTF.

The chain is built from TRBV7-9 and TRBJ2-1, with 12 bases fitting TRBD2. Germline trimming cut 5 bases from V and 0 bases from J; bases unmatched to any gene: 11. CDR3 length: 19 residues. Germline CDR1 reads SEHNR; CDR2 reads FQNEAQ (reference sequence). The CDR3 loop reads CASSPGASGGASSYNEQFF. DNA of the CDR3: TGTGCCAGCAGCCCCGGAGCTAGCGGGGGGGCGAGCTCCTACAATGAGCAGTTCTTC.

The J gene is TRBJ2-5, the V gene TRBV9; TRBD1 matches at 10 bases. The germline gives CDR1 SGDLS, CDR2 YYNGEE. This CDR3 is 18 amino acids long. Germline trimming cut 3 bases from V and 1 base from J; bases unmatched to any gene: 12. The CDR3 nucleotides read TGTGCCAGCAGCGCTAGAACCGGGACAGGGGTATCCCAAGAGACCCAGTACTTC. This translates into CASSARTGTGVSQETQYF.

This CDR3 is CASSLSGPQHF. CDR3 nucleotide sequence: TGTGCCAGCAGCCTCTCGGGGCCCCAGCATTTT. The V and J genes are TRBV28 and TRBJ1-5; no clear D gene. The CDR3 loop spans 11 amino acids. V gave up 6 bases and J gave up 9 bases, with 9 bases separating them. The germline V gene encodes CDR1 MDHEN and CDR2 SYDVKM.

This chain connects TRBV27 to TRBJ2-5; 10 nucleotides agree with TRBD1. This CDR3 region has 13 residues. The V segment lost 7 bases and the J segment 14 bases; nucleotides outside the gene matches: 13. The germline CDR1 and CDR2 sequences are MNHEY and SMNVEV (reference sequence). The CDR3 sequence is CASTLGDRGVVYF. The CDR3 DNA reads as TGTGCCAGCACCTTAGGGGACAGGGGTGTTGTTTACTTC.

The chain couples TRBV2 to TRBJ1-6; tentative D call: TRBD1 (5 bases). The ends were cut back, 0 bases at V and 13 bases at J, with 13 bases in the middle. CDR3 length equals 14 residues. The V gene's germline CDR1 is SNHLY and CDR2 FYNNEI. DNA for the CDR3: TGTGCCAGCAGTGAAGCGGGACTCTCATCTCCCCTCCACTTT. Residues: CASSEAGLSSPLHF.

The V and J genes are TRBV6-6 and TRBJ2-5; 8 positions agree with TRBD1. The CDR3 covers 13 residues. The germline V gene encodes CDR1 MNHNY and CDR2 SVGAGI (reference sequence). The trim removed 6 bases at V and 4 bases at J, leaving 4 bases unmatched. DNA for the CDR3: TGTGCCAGCAGAGGACAGGGCTTAGAGACCCAGTACTTC. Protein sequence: CASRGQGLETQYF.

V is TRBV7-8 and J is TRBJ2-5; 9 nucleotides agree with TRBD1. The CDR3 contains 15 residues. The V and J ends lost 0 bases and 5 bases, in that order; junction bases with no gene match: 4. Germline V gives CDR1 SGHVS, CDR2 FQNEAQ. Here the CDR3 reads CASSLATGGAETQYF. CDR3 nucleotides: TGTGCCAGCAGCTTAGCAACAGGGGGCGCGGAGACCCAGTACTTC.

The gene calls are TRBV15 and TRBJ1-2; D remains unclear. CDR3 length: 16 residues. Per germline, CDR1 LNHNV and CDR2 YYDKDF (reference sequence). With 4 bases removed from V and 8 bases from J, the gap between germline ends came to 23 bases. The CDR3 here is CATSTKDPPRSVGYTF. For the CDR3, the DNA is TGTGCCACCAGCACAAAGGATCCTCCTAGATCGGTCGGCTACACCTTC.

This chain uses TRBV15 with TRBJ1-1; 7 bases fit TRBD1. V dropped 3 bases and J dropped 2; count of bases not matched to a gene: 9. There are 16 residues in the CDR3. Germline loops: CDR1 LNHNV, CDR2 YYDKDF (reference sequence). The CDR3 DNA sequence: TGTGCCACCAGCAGGGACCAGGGACAGAGTAACACTGAAGCTTTCTTT. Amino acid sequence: CATSRDQGQSNTEAFF.

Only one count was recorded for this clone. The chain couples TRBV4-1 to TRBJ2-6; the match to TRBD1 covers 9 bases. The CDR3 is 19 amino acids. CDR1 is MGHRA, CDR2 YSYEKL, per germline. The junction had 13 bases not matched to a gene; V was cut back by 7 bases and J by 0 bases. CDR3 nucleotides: TGCGCCAGCACGCGTGCCGAGGGACAGGGAATCTCTGGGGCCAACGTCCTGACTTTC. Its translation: CASTRAEGQGISGANVLTF.

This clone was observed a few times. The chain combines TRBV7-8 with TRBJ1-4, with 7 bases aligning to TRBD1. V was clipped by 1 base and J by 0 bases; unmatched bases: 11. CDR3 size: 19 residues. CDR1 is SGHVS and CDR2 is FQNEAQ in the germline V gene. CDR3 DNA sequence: TGTGCCAGCAGCTTAGAGGGGGCGGGTCGAATATCAACTAATGAAAAACTGTTTTTT. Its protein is CASSLEGAGRISTNEKLFF.

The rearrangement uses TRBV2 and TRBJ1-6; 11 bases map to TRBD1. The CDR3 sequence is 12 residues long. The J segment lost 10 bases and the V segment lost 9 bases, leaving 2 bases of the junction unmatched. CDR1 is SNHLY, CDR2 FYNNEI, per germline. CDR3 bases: TGTGCCAGAAGGACAGGGGGCTCACCCCTCCACTTT. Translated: CARRTGGSPLHF.

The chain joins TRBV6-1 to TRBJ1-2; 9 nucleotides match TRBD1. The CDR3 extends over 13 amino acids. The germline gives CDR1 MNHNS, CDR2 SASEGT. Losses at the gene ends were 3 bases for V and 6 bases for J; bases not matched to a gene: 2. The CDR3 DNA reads TGTGCCAGCAGTGAGAACAGGGGGCATGGCTACACCTTC. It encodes CASSENRGHGYTF.

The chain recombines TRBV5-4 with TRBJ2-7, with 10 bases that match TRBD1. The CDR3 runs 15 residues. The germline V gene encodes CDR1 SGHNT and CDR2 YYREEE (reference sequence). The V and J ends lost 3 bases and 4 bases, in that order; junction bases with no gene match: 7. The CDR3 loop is CASSSIRQGAYEQYF. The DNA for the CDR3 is TGTGCCAGCAGCTCCATCAGACAGGGGGCTTACGAGCAGTACTTC.